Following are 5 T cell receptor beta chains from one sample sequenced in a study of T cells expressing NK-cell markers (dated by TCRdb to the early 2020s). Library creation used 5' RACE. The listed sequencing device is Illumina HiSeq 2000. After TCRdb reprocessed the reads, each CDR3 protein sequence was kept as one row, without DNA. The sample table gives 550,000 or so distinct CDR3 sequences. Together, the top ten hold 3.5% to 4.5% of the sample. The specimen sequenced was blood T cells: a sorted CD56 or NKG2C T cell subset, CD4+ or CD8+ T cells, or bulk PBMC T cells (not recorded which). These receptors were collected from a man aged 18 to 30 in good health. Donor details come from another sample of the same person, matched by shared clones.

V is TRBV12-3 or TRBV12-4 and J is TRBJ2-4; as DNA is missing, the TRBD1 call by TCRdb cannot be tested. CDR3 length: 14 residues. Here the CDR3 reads CASSFGGGLNIQYF.

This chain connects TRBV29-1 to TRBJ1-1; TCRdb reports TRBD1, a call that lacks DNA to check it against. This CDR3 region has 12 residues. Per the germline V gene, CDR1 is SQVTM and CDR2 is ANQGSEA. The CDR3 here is CSVAQGVAEAFF.

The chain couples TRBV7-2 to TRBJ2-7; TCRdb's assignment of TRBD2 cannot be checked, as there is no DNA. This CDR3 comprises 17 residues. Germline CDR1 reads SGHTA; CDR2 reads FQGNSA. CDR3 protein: CASSLVRLAGGSYEQYF.

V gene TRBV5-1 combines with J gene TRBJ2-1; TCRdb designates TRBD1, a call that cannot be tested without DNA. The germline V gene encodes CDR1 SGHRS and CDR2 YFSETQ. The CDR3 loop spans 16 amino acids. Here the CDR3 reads CASSFRTPKGHNEQFF.

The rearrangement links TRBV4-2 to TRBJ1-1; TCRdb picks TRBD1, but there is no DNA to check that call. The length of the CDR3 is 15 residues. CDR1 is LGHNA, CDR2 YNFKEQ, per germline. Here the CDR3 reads CASSQPGQGYTEAFF.